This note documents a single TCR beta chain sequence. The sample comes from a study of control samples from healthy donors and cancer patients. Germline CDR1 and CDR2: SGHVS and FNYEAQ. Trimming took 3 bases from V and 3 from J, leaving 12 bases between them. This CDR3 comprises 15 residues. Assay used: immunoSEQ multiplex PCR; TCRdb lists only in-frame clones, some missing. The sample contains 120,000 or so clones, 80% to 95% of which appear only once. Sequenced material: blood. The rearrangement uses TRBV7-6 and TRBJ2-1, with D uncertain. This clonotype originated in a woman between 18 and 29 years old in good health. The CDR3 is CASSLLVYDYNEQFF. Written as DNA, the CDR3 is TGTGCCAGCAGCTTGCTAGTCTACGACTACAATGAGCAGTTCTTC.